Listed here are 32 T cell receptor beta chains from one sample, sequenced in a study of CD8 T cells in Susac syndrome. An input of about 0.5 to 1 ug of RNA was subjected to reverse transcription using random hexamers. Each CDR3 protein is one row after TCRdb ran MiXCR on the immunoSEQ multiplex PCR reads. The data contain under 95,000 distinct CDR3 sequences, approximately 95% of them singletons. Material for sequencing was CD8+ T cells from PBMCs. The receptors shown here come from a human donor with Susac syndrome.

The chain carries TRBV27 and TRBJ1-2; D unresolved. Germline CDR1 and CDR2: MNHEY and SMNVEV (reference sequence). V was trimmed by 8 bases and J by 4 bases, leaving 8 bases between them. CDR3 length: 11 residues. This CDR3 reads CASHGGYGYTF. The CDR3 nucleotides are TGTGCCAGCCACGGAGGCTATGGCTACACCTTC.

This chain links TRBV20-1 with TRBJ2-1, with 7 nucleotides matching TRBD2. The V gene end was trimmed by 6 bases and the J gene end by 3 bases; junction bases not matched to a gene: 8. The CDR3 consists of 14 residues. In germline, CDR1 is DFQATT, CDR2 SNEGSKA (reference sequence). The CDR3 coding sequence is TGCAGTGCGTTACGGGACTACGACTACAATGAGCAGTTCTTC. Translating gives CSALRDYDYNEQFF.

The chain has TRBV6-1 and TRBJ2-2, with TRBD2 matching over 12 bases. CDR3 length: 17 residues. The V and J ends lost 5 bases and 3 bases, in that order; junction bases with no gene match: 7. CDR1 and CDR2 (germline): MNHNS, SASEGT. The CDR3 bases are TGTGCCAGCAGTCCAACTAGCGGGAGGAAGGACACCGGGGAGCTGTTTTTT. It specifies CASSPTSGRKDTGELFF.

V and J are TRBV7-2 and TRBJ2-7; tentatively, D is TRBD2 (6 bases). CDR1 and CDR2 from the germline V gene are SGHTA and FQGNSA. Trimming cost V 1 base and J 2 bases, with 12 bases left between them. This CDR3 is built from 15 residues. CDR3 in DNA: TGTGCCAGCAGCTTAGATGGTAGCGGTACCTACGAGCAGTACTTC. Its protein is CASSLDGSGTYEQYF.

This clonotype occurred once. This chain links TRBV20-1 with TRBJ2-3, with TRBD2 matching 8 bases. Germline trimming cut 0 bases from V and 4 bases from J; bases unmatched to any gene: 9. Looked up from germline, CDR1 is DFQATT and CDR2 is SNEGSKA (reference sequence). This CDR3 is built from 16 residues. CDR3 protein: CSARDISGSRPDTQYF. The CDR3 DNA is TGCAGTGCTAGAGATATAAGCGGGAGTCGCCCAGATACGCAGTATTTT.

CDR3 nucleotide sequence: TGTGCCAGCAGCACCCCTAGGGACCCGGGGGATGAGCAGTTCTTC. It is translated as CASSTPRDPGDEQFF. The rearrangement uses TRBV7-2 and TRBJ2-1; tentative D call: TRBD2 (6 bases). Trimming pared 5 bases from V and 8 bases from J, leaving 19 bases between. Germline lookup yields CDR1 SGHTA and CDR2 FQGNSA. The CDR3 runs 15 residues. The variable domain in full, with the rest retrieved from reference TRBV7-2 and TRBJ2-1, is GAGVSQSPSNKVTEKGKDVELRCDPISGHTALYWYRQSLGQGLEFLIYFQGNSAPDKSGLPSDRFSAERTGGSVSTLTIQRTQQEDSAVYLCASSTPRDPGDEQFFGPGTRLTVL.

The chain uses TRBV2 and TRBJ2-2; 7 bases align to TRBD1. The CDR3 extends over 16 amino acids. Germline trimming cut 3 bases from V and 6 bases from J; bases unmatched to any gene: 10. Germline V CDR1 and CDR2: SNHLY, FYNNEI. CDR3 region: CASSDPYLGGPGELFF. For the CDR3, the DNA is TGTGCCAGCAGTGACCCCTACCTAGGGGGCCCCGGGGAGCTGTTTTTT.

The J gene is TRBJ2-7, the V gene TRBV20-1; D uncertain. The germline V gene has CDR1 DFQATT and CDR2 SNEGSKA (reference sequence). The CDR3 covers 12 residues. Trimming removed 2 bases at V and 6 bases at J, with 11 bases between. CDR3 loop: CSARHSSLEQYF. CDR3 DNA sequence: TGCAGTGCTAGACACAGCTCGCTCGAGCAGTACTTC.

The gene calls are TRBV6-5 and TRBJ2-1; TRBD2 matches 7 bases. CDR1 is MNHEY, CDR2 SVGAGI, per germline. The V and J ends lost 1 base and 8 bases, in that order; junction bases with no gene match: 2. The length of the CDR3 is 13 residues. The CDR3 is CASSYYGRDEQFF. CDR3 nucleotide sequence: TGTGCCAGCAGTTACTATGGGAGGGATGAGCAGTTCTTC.

The chain recombines TRBV5-6 with TRBJ2-7; 13 bases agree with TRBD2. There are 16 residues in the CDR3. V shed 0 bases, J shed 6 bases, and the junction held 6 bases outside the gene matches. Germline CDR1 and CDR2: SGHDT and YYEEEE. The DNA for the CDR3 is TGTGCCAGCAGCTTGGGTGGACTAGCGGGAGAAGGCGAGCAGTACTTC. Its translation is CASSLGGLAGEGEQYF.

The chain is built from TRBV9 and TRBJ2-1; 12 bases fit TRBD2. Losses at the gene ends were 2 bases for V and 0 bases for J; bases not matched to a gene: 3. CDR1 SGDLS and CDR2 YYNGEE come from the germline V gene. This CDR3 has 17 residues. The DNA of the CDR3 is TGTGCCAGCAGCGTCATGACTAGCGGGAGCTCCTACAATGAGCAGTTCTTC. Its translation is CASSVMTSGSSYNEQFF.

The CDR3 loop is CASSVGGLAGEAYEQYF. DNA of the CDR3: TGTGCCAGCAGCGTAGGGGGACTAGCGGGAGAGGCCTACGAGCAGTACTTC. The chain recombines TRBV9 with TRBJ2-7; TRBD2 matches 14 bases. Germline V gene sequence: CDR1 SGDLS, CDR2 YYNGEE. With 0 bases clipped from V and 2 bases from J, the junction kept 4 bases outside the gene matches. The length of the CDR3 is 17 residues.

V gene TRBV19 combines with J gene TRBJ2-7; D is perhaps TRBD2 (7 bases). The CDR3 runs to 14 residues. V was clipped by 3 bases and J by 3 bases, with 12 bases between them. The germline gives CDR1 LNHDA, CDR2 SQIVND (reference sequence). CDR3 nucleotides: TGTGCCAGTAGTATCAGCGGGACACTCTACGAGCAGTACTTC. Translated, it gives CASSISGTLYEQYF.

V and J are TRBV10-3 and TRBJ2-7; D unclear. This CDR3 is 12 amino acids long. V was shortened by 7 bases and J by 10 bases, with 17 bases between the two germline ends. Germline CDR1 ENHRY, CDR2 SYGVKD. The CDR3 loop reads CAIMDGRWEQYF. Written as DNA, the CDR3 is TGTGCCATCATGGACGGCAGGTGGGAACAGTACTTC.

The V gene is TRBV9, the J gene TRBJ2-1, with no clear D. Germline loops: CDR1 SGDLS, CDR2 YYNGEE. This CDR3 is 15 amino acids long. The germline V and J ends were trimmed by 0 bases and 8 bases, with 15 bases remaining between them. DNA of the CDR3: TGTGCCAGCAGCGTAGGGTGGGGTAGCTCGGATGAGCAGTTCTTC. Encoded protein: CASSVGWGSSDEQFF.

In this sample, this clonotype turned up a few times. J is TRBJ2-7 and V is TRBV5-4, with no clear D. The CDR3 length is 13 residues. V lost 0 bases to trimming and J lost 3 bases, with 7 bases between them. Germline V gene sequence: CDR1 SGHNT, CDR2 YYREEE (reference sequence). For the CDR3, the DNA is TGTGCCAGCAGCTTGGCCAAGGGCTACGAGCAGTACTTC. Protein: CASSLAKGYEQYF.

The chain carries TRBV13 and TRBJ2-1; D gene ambiguous. Germline V gene sequence: CDR1 PRHDT, CDR2 FYEKMQ (reference sequence). The CDR3 consists of 12 residues. V was trimmed by 4 bases and J by 10 bases, leaving 11 bases between them. CDR3 DNA: TGTGCCAGCAGCTCATATTTTAGAGAGCAGTTCTTC. Encoded protein: CASSSYFREQFF.

The rearrangement uses TRBV24-1 and TRBJ2-1; a possible D gene is TRBD2 (5 bases). V dropped 2 bases and J dropped 2 bases, with 12 bases sitting between them. Germline lookup yields CDR1 KGHDR and CDR2 SFDVKD. The CDR3 runs to 16 residues. In DNA form, the CDR3 reads TGTGCCACCAGTGATTCGTCTAGCTACCCCTACAATGAGCAGTTCTTC. It codes for CATSDSSSYPYNEQFF.

The V call is TRBV20-1, the J call TRBJ1-5; a possible D gene is TRBD1 (5 bases). Germline V gene lookup returns CDR1 DFQATT and CDR2 SNEGSKA (reference sequence). V gave up 1 base and J gave up 0 bases, with 25 bases separating them. The CDR3 covers 20 residues. The CDR3 loop reads CSARVSIGAHPSYSNQPQHF. CDR3 sequence (DNA): TGCAGTGCTAGAGTTTCGATTGGGGCGCATCCCTCTTATAGCAATCAGCCCCAGCATTTT.

The chain couples TRBV30 to TRBJ1-1; D not resolved. The V gene's germline CDR1 is GTSNPN and CDR2 SVGIG (reference sequence). This CDR3 contains 14 residues. Trimming left V 4 bases short and J 4 bases short, with 16 bases between. The CDR3 region has the DNA TGTGCCTGGAACAACCCGAATTCGGGCACTGAAGCTTTCTTT. Amino acid sequence: CAWNNPNSGTEAFF.

This chain connects TRBV7-9 to TRBJ2-5, with D unresolved. The CDR3 runs to 11 residues. V lost 7 bases and J 2 bases, leaving 5 bases between the germline ends. Per the germline V gene, CDR1 is SEHNR and CDR2 is FQNEAQ (reference sequence). CDR3 residues: CASILQETQYF. DNA of the CDR3: TGTGCCAGCATTCTACAAGAGACCCAGTACTTC.

V is TRBV27 and J is TRBJ1-2; the D gene is possibly TRBD1 (5 bases). CDR3 length: 15 amino acids. Trimming shortened V by 4 bases and J by 3 bases, and 15 bases separated the two germline ends. Germline assignment: CDR1 MNHEY and CDR2 SMNVEV (reference sequence). The CDR3 spells CASSWDGASDYGYTF. DNA for the CDR3: TGTGCCAGCAGTTGGGACGGGGCTTCGGACTATGGCTACACCTTC.

The chain links TRBV4-1 to TRBJ2-5; possibly TRBD1 for D (5 bases). The CDR3 consists of 15 residues. Per the germline V gene, CDR1 is MGHRA and CDR2 is YSYEKL. V lost 1 base and J 4 bases, leaving 13 bases between the germline ends. CDR3 DNA sequence: TGCGCCAGCAGCCAAGCTCCAGGGCCGGGAGAGACCCAGTACTTC. It specifies CASSQAPGPGETQYF.

The V gene is TRBV29-1, the J gene TRBJ1-1; D possibly corresponds to TRBD1 (5 bases). The V end was cut by 8 bases, the J end by 3 bases, with 10 bases between. The CDR3 spans 11 residues. Per germline, CDR1 SQVTM and CDR2 ANQGSEA. The CDR3 sequence is CSPGGDTEAFF. The DNA for the CDR3 is TGCAGCCCGGGGGGGGACACTGAAGCTTTCTTT.

This chain joins TRBV12-3 or TRBV12-4 and TRBJ2-7, with D perhaps matching TRBD2 (6 bases). The CDR3 length is 13 residues. The ends were cut back, 5 bases at V and 3 bases at J, with 11 bases in the middle. The CDR3 sequence is CASSPGTHYEQYF. CDR3 coding DNA: TGTGCCAGCAGTCCTGGGACTCACTACGAGCAGTACTTC.

V and J are TRBV5-1 and TRBJ2-2; 11 positions match TRBD2. The V gene's germline CDR1 is SGHRS and CDR2 YFSETQ. V lost 4 bases to trimming and J lost 7 bases; unmatched junction nucleotides: 12. The CDR3 consists of 17 residues. In DNA, the CDR3 is TGCGCCAGCAGCCTAGCACTAGCGGGAGTGCAGAGCGGGGAGCTGTTTTTT. It yields the protein CASSLALAGVQSGELFF.

CDR3 nucleotides: TGCAGCACCGAAGACCCGTCTGGGGCCAACGTCCTGACTTTC. Translated, it gives CSTEDPSGANVLTF. The genes are TRBV29-1 and TRBJ2-6, with D hard to call. Trimming stripped 8 bases from V and 1 base from J, with 12 bases between. Germline V gives CDR1 SQVTM, CDR2 ANQGSEA. The CDR3 loop spans 14 amino acids.

This chain links TRBV30 with TRBJ1-2; 9 bases are shared with TRBD1. V gave up 1 base and J gave up 5 bases; unmatched junction bases: 2. This CDR3 is built from 13 residues. Germline CDR1 GTSNPN, CDR2 SVGIG (reference sequence). The CDR3 loop is CAWSGTGVYGYTF. In DNA form, the CDR3 reads TGTGCCTGGAGTGGGACAGGGGTTTATGGCTACACCTTC. The full variable domain, with the rest looked up from reference TRBV30 and TRBJ1-2, is SQTIHQWPATLVQPVGSPLSLECTVEGTSNPNLYWYRQAAGRGLQLLFYSVGIGQISSEVPQNLSASRPQDRQFILSSKKLLLSDSGFYLCAWSGTGVYGYTFGSGTRLTVV.

Details on this clonotype: At one end the junction does not follow the germline gene, possibly because of a read error. The chain employs TRBV3-1 and TRBJ2-7; D unclear. The CDR3 contains 11 residues. CDR1 and CDR2 from the germline V gene are LGHDT and YNNKEL (reference sequence). The CDR3 sequence is CASSQGALTDF. The CDR3 coding sequence is TGTGCCAGCAGCCAAGGGGCTCTTACGGACTTC.

The chain couples TRBV19 to TRBJ2-1; the match to TRBD2 covers 9 bases. The CDR3 runs to 15 residues. The V segment lost 2 bases and the J segment 9 bases; nucleotides outside the gene matches: 8. CDR1 and CDR2 from the germline V gene are LNHDA and SQIVND (reference sequence). The CDR3 coding sequence is TGTGCCAGTAGTATATTTAGCGGGAGTGGAAGTGAGCAGTTCTTC. Protein: CASSIFSGSGSEQFF.

The chain uses TRBV7-9 and TRBJ2-1; TRBD2 is a possible D gene (5 bases). CDR3 length equals 14 residues. Trimming took 6 bases from V and 8 from J, leaving 17 bases between them. The germline gives CDR1 SEHNR, CDR2 FQNEAQ (reference sequence). Here the CDR3 reads CASSYPTGNHEQFF. CDR3 DNA: TGTGCCAGCAGTTACCCCACCGGGAACCATGAGCAGTTCTTC.

The chain recombines TRBV10-3 with TRBJ2-7, with D perhaps given as TRBD1 or TRBD2 (5 bases each). This CDR3 has 12 amino acids. Germline CDR1 is ENHRY and CDR2 is SYGVKD. Deletions cut 6 bases from V and 5 bases from J, with 11 bases between. The DNA of the CDR3 is TGTGCCATCAGCGGGGACCCCCACGAGCAGTACTTC. Translation: CAISGDPHEQYF.